This TCR beta chain was captured in a study of T-cell reconstitution after alpha-beta-depleted transplantation in children. This clonotype came up a few times. This CDR3 region has 15 residues. V was clipped by 1 base and J by 8 bases; unmatched bases: 4. Germline assignment: CDR1 SEHNR and CDR2 FQNEAQ (reference sequence). For TCRbeta, the library was prepared with unique molecular identifiers. From the PCR reads, TCRdb called clonotypes with MiXCR, one entry per CDR3 protein. The sample has 450,000 to 600,000 distinct CDR3 sequences, around 20% seen once. The specimen comprised PBMCs from the stem cell graft donor, sampled from the stem cell graft. The clonotype comes from a human donor who donated a stem cell graft to a child with acute lymphoblastic leukemia. This chain uses TRBV7-9 with TRBJ2-1; TRBD1 aligns across 11 bases. The CDR3 protein is CASSLGTGGFDEQFF. CDR3 sequence (DNA): TGTGCCAGCAGCTTAGGGACAGGGGGCTTCGATGAGCAGTTCTTC. The full variable domain, in which reference TRBV7-9 and TRBJ2-1 provide the parts outside the CDR3, is DTGVSQNPRHKITKRGQNVTFRCDPISEHNRLYWYRQTLGQGPEFLTYFQNEAQLEKSRLLSDRFSAERPKGSFSTLEIQRTEQGDSAMYLCASSLGTGGFDEQFFGPGTRLTVL.